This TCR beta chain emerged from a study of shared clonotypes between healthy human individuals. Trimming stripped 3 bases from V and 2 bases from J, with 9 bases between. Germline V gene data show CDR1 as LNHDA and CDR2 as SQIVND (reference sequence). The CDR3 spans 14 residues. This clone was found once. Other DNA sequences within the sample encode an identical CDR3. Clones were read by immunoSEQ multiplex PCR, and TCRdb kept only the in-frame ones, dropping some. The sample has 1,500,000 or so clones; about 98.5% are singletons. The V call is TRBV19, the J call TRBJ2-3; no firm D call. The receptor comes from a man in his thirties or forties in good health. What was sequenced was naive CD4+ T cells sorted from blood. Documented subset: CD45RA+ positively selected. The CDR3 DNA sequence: TGTGCCAGTAGTATTGGCGGATCCACAGATACGCAGTATTTT. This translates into CASSIGGSTDTQYF.